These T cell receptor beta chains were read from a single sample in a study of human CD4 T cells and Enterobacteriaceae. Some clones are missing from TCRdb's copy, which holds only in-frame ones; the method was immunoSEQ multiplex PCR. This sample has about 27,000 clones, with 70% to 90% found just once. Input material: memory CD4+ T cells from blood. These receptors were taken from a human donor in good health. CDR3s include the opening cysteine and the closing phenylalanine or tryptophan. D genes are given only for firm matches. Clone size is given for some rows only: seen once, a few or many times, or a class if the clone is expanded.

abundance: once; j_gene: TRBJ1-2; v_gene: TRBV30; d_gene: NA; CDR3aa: CAWSVNQANYGYTF; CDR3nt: TGTGCCTGGAGTGTAAACCAAGCTAACTATGGCTACACCTTC
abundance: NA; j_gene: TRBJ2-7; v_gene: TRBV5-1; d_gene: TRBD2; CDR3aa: CASTGPGGSSYEQYF; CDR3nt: TGCGCCAGCACGGGCCCGGGCGGGAGCTCCTACGAGCAGTACTTC
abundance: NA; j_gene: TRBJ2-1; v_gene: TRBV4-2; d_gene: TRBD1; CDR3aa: CASSTDRAPYNEQFF; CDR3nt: TGTGCCAGCAGCACAGACAGGGCCCCCTACAATGAGCAGTTCTTC
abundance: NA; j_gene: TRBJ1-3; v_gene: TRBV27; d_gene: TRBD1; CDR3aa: CASGQGGASGNTIYF; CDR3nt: TGTGCCAGCGGTCAGGGGGGCGCGTCTGGAAACACCATATATTTT
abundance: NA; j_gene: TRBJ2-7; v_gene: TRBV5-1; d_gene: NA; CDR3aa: CASSLRWSSDEQYF; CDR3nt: TGCGCCAGCAGCTTGCGGTGGTCTAGCGACGAGCAGTACTTC
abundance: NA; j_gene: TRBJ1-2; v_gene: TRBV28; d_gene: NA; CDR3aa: CASSGLSGGYTF; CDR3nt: TGTGCCAGCAGTGGCCTCTCGGGGGGTTACACCTTC
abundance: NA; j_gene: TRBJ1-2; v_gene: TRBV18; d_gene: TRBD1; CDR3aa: CASADRDYGYTF; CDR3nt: TGTGCCAGCGCAGACAGGGACTATGGCTACACCTTC
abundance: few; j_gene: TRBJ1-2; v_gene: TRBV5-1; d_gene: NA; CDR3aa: CASSRTSQAYGYTF; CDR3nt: TGCGCCAGCAGCAGGACATCACAGGCCTATGGCTACACCTTC
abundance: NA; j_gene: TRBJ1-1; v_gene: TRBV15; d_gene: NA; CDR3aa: CATSRLGRGKVTEAFF; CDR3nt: TGTGCCACCAGCAGGTTGGGGAGAGGGAAGGTCACTGAAGCTTTCTTT
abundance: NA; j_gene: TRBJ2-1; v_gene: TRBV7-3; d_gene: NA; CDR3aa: CASSLNVGEQFF; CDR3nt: TGTGCCAGCAGCTTAAATGTCGGTGAGCAGTTCTTC
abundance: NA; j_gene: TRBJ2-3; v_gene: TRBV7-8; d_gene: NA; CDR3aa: CASSSISRRGGPDTQYF; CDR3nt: TGTGCCAGCAGCTCTATCTCTCGGAGGGGGGGGCCAGATACGCAGTATTTT
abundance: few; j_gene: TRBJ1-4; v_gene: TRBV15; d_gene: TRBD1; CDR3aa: CATSRDPPGGGEKLFF; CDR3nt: TGTGCCACCAGCAGAGATCCGCCAGGGGGTGGTGAAAAACTGTTTTTT
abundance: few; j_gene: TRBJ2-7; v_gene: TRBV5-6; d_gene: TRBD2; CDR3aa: CASSLIAGASHEQYF; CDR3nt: TGTGCCAGCAGCTTGATAGCGGGAGCATCCCACGAGCAGTACTTC
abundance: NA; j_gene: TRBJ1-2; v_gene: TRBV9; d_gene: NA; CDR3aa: CASSRSYRDGYTF; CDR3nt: TGTGCCAGCAGCCGTAGTTACAGGGACGGCTACACCTTC
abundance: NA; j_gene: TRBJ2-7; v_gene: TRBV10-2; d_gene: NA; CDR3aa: CASSARVAGEQYF; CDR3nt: TGCGCCAGCAGCGCACGGGTTGCAGGCGAGCAGTACTTC
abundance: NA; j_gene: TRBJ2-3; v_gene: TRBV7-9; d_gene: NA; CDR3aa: CASHLAEGGDTQYF; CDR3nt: TGTGCCAGCCATCTAGCGGAGGGGGGAGATACGCAGTATTTT
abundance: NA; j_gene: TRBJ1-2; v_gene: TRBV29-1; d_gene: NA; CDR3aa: CSEGGDYGYTF; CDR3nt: TGCAGCGAAGGCGGGGACTATGGCTACACCTTC